These T cell receptor beta chains were read from a single sample in a study of post-analysis software for immune sequencing data. MiXCR was run by TCRdb on the PCR reads, yielding one entry per CDR3 protein. The table records about 560,000 distinct CDR3 sequences, roughly two fifths of them present only once. Source material: blood. The receptors stem from a girl between 10 and 17 years old with multiple sclerosis. Each CDR3 is given with its conserved first and last residue. A D gene is named only where the DNA matches it firmly. Part of the rows lack a size; the others show once, few, many or a class for expanded clones.

v_gene: TRBV12-3/TRBV12-4
j_gene: TRBJ2-7
abundance: few
d_gene: .
CDR3aa: CASSFGTVSYEQYF
CDR3nt: TGTGCCAGCAGCTTTGGGACGGTTTCCTACGAGCAGTACTTC

v_gene: TRBV4-1
j_gene: TRBJ1-4
abundance: few
d_gene: TRBD1
CDR3aa: CASSQDGTGRDEKLFF
CDR3nt: TGCGCCAGCAGCCAAGATGGGACAGGGAGGGATGAAAAACTGTTTTTT

v_gene: TRBV6-4
j_gene: TRBJ2-3
abundance: few
d_gene: TRBD2
CDR3aa: CASSPDPGLASPSTDTQYF
CDR3nt: TGTGCCAGCAGTCCGGACCCGGGACTAGCTTCCCCTAGCACAGATACGCAGTATTTT

v_gene: TRBV12-3/TRBV12-4
j_gene: TRBJ1-5
abundance: few
d_gene: .
CDR3aa: CASRTGSSERQPQHF
CDR3nt: TGTGCCAGCAGAACAGGGTCGTCGGAACGGCAGCCCCAGCATTTT

v_gene: TRBV29-1
j_gene: TRBJ2-1
abundance: .
d_gene: TRBD1
CDR3aa: CSVEYRTGSYEQFF
CDR3nt: TGCAGCGTTGAATACCGGACAGGGTCCTACGAGCAGTTCTTC

v_gene: TRBV4-1
j_gene: TRBJ2-7
abundance: .
d_gene: TRBD1
CDR3aa: CASSQGAGTGDYEQYF
CDR3nt: TGCGCCAGCAGCCAAGGGGCCGGGACAGGGGACTACGAGCAGTACTTC

v_gene: TRBV20-1
j_gene: TRBJ2-7
abundance: few
d_gene: .
CDR3aa: CSANRNAGGEQYF
CDR3nt: TGCAGTGCCAACAGGAATGCTGGAGGGGAGCAGTACTTC

v_gene: TRBV6-1
j_gene: TRBJ2-4
abundance: .
d_gene: .
CDR3aa: CASSDPIGRLNIQYF
CDR3nt: TGTGCCAGCAGTGACCCGATCGGTAGACTAAACATTCAGTACTTC

v_gene: TRBV6-5
j_gene: TRBJ2-1
abundance: few
d_gene: .
CDR3aa: CASSYEGGSSYNEQFF
CDR3nt: TGTGCCAGCAGTTACGAGGGAGGTAGCTCCTACAATGAGCAGTTCTTC

v_gene: TRBV12-3/TRBV12-4
j_gene: TRBJ1-1
abundance: few
d_gene: .
CDR3aa: CASSWDDGTEAFF
CDR3nt: TGTGCCAGCAGTTGGGATGACGGCACTGAAGCTTTCTTT

v_gene: TRBV6-6
j_gene: TRBJ2-5
abundance: .
d_gene: TRBD2
CDR3aa: CASSYSSGGGGKTQYF
CDR3nt: TGTGCCAGCAGTTACTCCAGCGGGGGAGGTGGTAAGACCCAGTACTTC

v_gene: TRBV24-1
j_gene: TRBJ2-7
abundance: few
d_gene: .
CDR3aa: CATSDPNQGRGYNEQYF
CDR3nt: TGTGCCACCAGTGATCCCAATCAGGGTCGGGGTTACAATGAGCAGTACTTC